The clone carrying this TCR beta chain has at least ten counts. TCRdb used MiXCR to call clones anew from the PCR reads. The repertoire holds some 23,000 clones, with more than 20% as singletons. The CDR3 extends over 15 amino acids. Trimming at V came to 3 bases and at J to 3 bases, leaving 3 bases not matched to a gene. Germline loops: CDR1 LGHDT, CDR2 YNNKEL (reference sequence). All patients were treatment-naive before thyroid surgery. This entry is derived from a study of metastatic and nonmetastatic thyroid tumors. The sequenced sample was adjacent normal tissue. This chain links TRBV3-1 with TRBJ2-7, with 12 bases lining up with TRBD2. This receptor was identified in a female donor with papillary thyroid cancer or a benign thyroid nodule (not recorded which). Some clones in this sample may be carry-over from other donors' samples. CDR3 nucleotide sequence: TGTGCCAGCAGCCACCGACTAGCGGGAGTCTACGAGCAGTACTTC. It encodes CASSHRLAGVYEQYF.